This entry is about one T cell receptor (beta chain). Its specificity is not known. The time point was: week 11, during vaccination. Every vaccination contained 300 ug of the mutant IDH1 20-mer peptide and was paired with topical imiquimod. The assay was immunoSEQ multiplex PCR, and TCRdb's table has in-frame clones only and misses some. The sample yields tens of thousands of clones, approximately 80% seen once. This sample is drawn from a study of a mutant IDH1 vaccine in newly diagnosed glioma. Germline-derived CDR1 and CDR2 are SNHLY and FYNNEI. Deletions cut 2 bases from V and 5 bases from J, with 12 bases between. This CDR3 spans 14 amino acids.

The chain employs TRBV2 and TRBJ1-2; D not resolved. The TCR originated in a man aged 30-40 years with glioma. Sequenced material: PBMCs, taken from a glioma patient whose treatment included an IDH1 peptide vaccine. The CDR3 DNA follows: TGTGCCAGCAGTGAACAAGGGCCCTCTTATGGCTACACCTTC. This codes for CASSEQGPSYGYTF.